The TCR beta chain under discussion was sequenced for a study of blood T cell repertoires in COVID-19 (TCRdb year 2020). About the full investigation: Collaborator samples came from the United States, Italy and Spain and covered acute and convalescent phases of COVID-19. The material from the prospective study consisted of cDNA or gDNA derived from T cells, B-cell-depleted T cells, or PBMCs. Subjects who had been exposed to COVID-19, were actively infected with it, or had recovered from it provided the deeply sampled blood TCRbeta repertoires that made up the dataset. The repertoires were made available in a free public database intended to serve as a resource for research on the immune response to SARS-CoV-2. The samples were drawn from the first 160 participants of the ongoing ImmuneRACE study and from 1,254 subjects provided by 6 global collaborators. Nearly every sample came with metadata listing a de-identified subject ID, COVID-19 status, age in years and sex. Where available, HLA class I and class II types were taken from metadata supplied by the sample provider and were not determined by assay-based typing. What the authors observed across the whole study: The amount of clinical and demographic metadata varied by source and participant and was provided uncurated.

Each collaborating institution followed its own protocols to collect whole blood in K2EDTA tubes. Collaborator samples were shipped for TCRbeta analysis as frozen whole blood, isolated PBMCs, or DNA extracted from either sample type. Trimming costs V 5 bases and J 1 base, and their ends lie 11 bases apart. CDR1 and CDR2 are read off the germline V gene as MNHEY and SVGAGI. Spanning cysteine to phenylalanine, the CDR3 consists of 14 amino acids. Only the CDR3 region is kept as DNA, spanning 42 bases read in frame from base 1. The count of this clone is one. Its antigen target is currently unknown. Within one base of it there is no much larger clone, and no base qualities were kept. TCRbeta CDR3 regions were amplified from genomic DNA by means of the immunoSEQ Assay, a bias-controlled multiplex PCR. On the authors' methods: The number of nucleated cells in each sample was estimated from the amplification of reference gene primers within the assay. To quantify the absolute abundance of each unique TCRbeta CDR3 rearrangement, sequence reads were collapsed and filtered. For each sample, productive Simpson clonality was calculated by taking the square root of Simpson's diversity index across productive rearrangements. The table was pulled from immuneACCESS by TCRdb, which kept in-frame rearrangements only. Such tables lose some clones; where checked, under half of the loss comes from unresolved V genes, and the rest has no known cause. V, J and clone size reflect that table, while D and trimming were determined from the DNA. Within this sample are under 150,000 clones, with less than 90% of them counted one time only. The ten largest account for over 1.1% of the sample.

The sequence joins TRBV6-5 to TRBJ1-2, and the D gene may be TRBD1, 6 bases matching. Specimen: peripheral blood. The origin of this receptor is a man aged 55 to 70 with acute or convalescent COVID-19. Here is the DNA: TGTGCCAGCAGTCCCCGGGACAATAACTATGGCTACACCTTC. This yields the protein CASSPRDNNYGYTF.